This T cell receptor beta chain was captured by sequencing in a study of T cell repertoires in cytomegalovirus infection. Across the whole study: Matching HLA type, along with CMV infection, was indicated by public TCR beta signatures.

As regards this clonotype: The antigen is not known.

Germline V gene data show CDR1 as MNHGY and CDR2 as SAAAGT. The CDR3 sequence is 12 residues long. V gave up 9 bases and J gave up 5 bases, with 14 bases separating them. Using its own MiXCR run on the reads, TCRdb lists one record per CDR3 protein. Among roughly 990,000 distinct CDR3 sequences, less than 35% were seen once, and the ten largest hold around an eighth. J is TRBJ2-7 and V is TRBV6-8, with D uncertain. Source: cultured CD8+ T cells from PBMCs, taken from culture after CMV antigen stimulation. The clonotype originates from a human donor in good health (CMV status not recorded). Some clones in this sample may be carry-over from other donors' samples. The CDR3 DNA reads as TGTGCCAGGGGCCGAAACCGCAACGAGCAGTACGTC. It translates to CARGRNRNEQYV.